This T cell receptor (beta chain) was obtained from a study of OX40 agonist ivuxolimab in advanced cancers. Study information: Around 40% of patients had received prior checkpoint inhibitor therapy. Three patients showed partial responses: one hepatocellular carcinoma and two cutaneous melanoma cases. Findings and limits, study-wide: On average, CD8+ T cells showed a greater number of expanded clones than CD4+.

This clone was recorded a few times. Its antigen is still unknown. The V and J ends lost 5 bases and 3 bases, in that order; junction bases with no gene match: 4. Germline CDR1 is SEHNR and CDR2 is FQNEAQ (reference sequence). The CDR3 sequence is 13 residues long. Sequenced by immunoSEQ multiplex PCR; TCRdb stores in-frame clones only, minus some. The table has tens of thousands of clones, more than 90% seen once. V gene TRBV7-9 combines with J gene TRBJ2-7, with TRBD1 matching 7 bases. This TCR was sampled from an adult with an advanced solid tumor such as melanoma, head and neck, liver or kidney cancer. The sample here was CD4+ or CD8+ T cells sorted from blood, taken in a trial of the OX40 agonist ivuxolimab. The CDR3 here is CASSTGTDYEQYF. CDR3 nucleotide sequence: TGTGCCAGCAGCACCGGGACAGACTACGAGCAGTACTTC. Looking up the rest from reference TRBV7-9 and TRBJ2-7 gives the full variable domain: DTGVSQNPRHKITKRGQNVTFRCDPISEHNRLYWYRQTLGQGPEFLTYFQNEAQLEKSRLLSDRFSAERPKGSFSTLEIQRTEQGDSAMYLCASSTGTDYEQYFGPGTRLTVT.